This T cell receptor (beta chain) was identified in a study of blood T cell repertoires in COVID-19. CDR1 and CDR2 from the germline V gene are SGHNT and YYREEE (reference sequence). With 2 bases removed from V and 0 bases from J, the gap between germline ends came to 6 bases. There are 14 residues in the CDR3. Profiled with immunoSEQ multiplex PCR; TCRdb holds only in-frame clones, not every one. The table records over 50,000 clones, about 86% of them present only once. This clonotype was obtained from a man aged 65 to 85 with active COVID-19. The sample comprised peripheral blood. V gene TRBV5-4 combines with J gene TRBJ1-3, with D unresolved. The CDR3: CASSFEGSGNTIYF. CDR3 DNA sequence: TGTGCCAGCAGCTTTGAGGGCTCTGGAAACACCATATATTTT.